A single sample gave rise to the 32 T cell receptor beta chains below, sequenced in a study of PD-1 blockade in mismatch repair-deficient tumors. Data came from immunoSEQ multiplex PCR; TCRdb stores just in-frame clones and leaves some out. The table has under 150,000 clones, about 88% seen once. The material was peripheral blood, obtained 44 weeks after starting pembrolizumab. The receptors were sampled from an adult with mismatch repair-deficient cancer.

The chain has TRBV7-2 and TRBJ2-1; 10 positions match TRBD1. CDR1 is SGHTA and CDR2 is FQGNSA in the germline V gene. The trim removed 5 bases at V and 4 bases at J, leaving 5 bases unmatched. The CDR3 runs 15 residues. The CDR3 DNA reads as TGTGCCAGCAGCACACGGGACAGGGGATACAATGAGCAGTTCTTC. Translating gives CASSTRDRGYNEQFF.

The chain carries TRBV15 and TRBJ2-7; D ambiguous. The CDR3 is 12 residues long. V lost 2 bases to trimming and J lost 6 bases, with 8 bases between them. The V gene's germline CDR1 is LNHNV and CDR2 YYDKDF (reference sequence). The CDR3 here is CATSRSDGEQYF. CDR3 DNA sequence: TGTGCCACCAGCAGATCCGACGGCGAGCAGTACTTC. Supplemented by reference TRBV15 and TRBJ2-7, the full variable domain reads DAMVIQNPRYQVTQFGKPVTLSCSQTLNHNVMYWYQQKSSQAPKLLFHYYDKDFNNEADTPDNFQSRRPNTSFCFLDIRSPGLGDTAMYLCATSRSDGEQYFGPGTRLTVT.

This clone was detected only a few times. This chain links TRBV28 with TRBJ2-2; D unresolved. V was pared by 7 bases and J by 1 base, with 10 bases between. CDR3 length equals 14 residues. CDR1 is MDHEN, CDR2 SYDVKM, per germline. The CDR3 sequence: CASISGWNTGELFF. CDR3 DNA: TGTGCCAGCATCTCGGGTTGGAACACCGGGGAGCTGTTTTTT.

This chain joins TRBV7-9 and TRBJ2-5; unclear D gene. This CDR3 contains 13 residues. V lost 4 bases and J 0 bases, leaving 6 bases between the germline ends. Germline V CDR1 and CDR2: SEHNR, FQNEAQ (reference sequence). In DNA form, the CDR3 reads TGTGCCAGCAGCTCCTTGTACCAAGAGACCCAGTACTTC. Its translation is CASSSLYQETQYF.

The chain links TRBV4-3 to TRBJ2-3, with D hard to call. Germline CDR1 LGHNA, CDR2 YSLEER. This CDR3 comprises 16 residues. V lost 4 bases, J lost 0 bases, and 14 bases lay in between. The CDR3 nucleotides read TGCGCCAGCAGCCTTACTCACCTTACTAGCACAGATACGCAGTATTTT. It specifies CASSLTHLTSTDTQYF.

V gene TRBV28 combines with J gene TRBJ1-3; 7 nucleotides match TRBD1. Germline loops: CDR1 MDHEN, CDR2 SYDVKM. The CDR3 extends over 16 amino acids. J lost 4 bases, V lost 6 bases, and 12 bases had no gene match. The CDR3 reads CASRPDRRGLGNTIYF. The CDR3 nucleotides read TGTGCCAGCAGACCGGACAGGAGGGGTCTCGGAAACACCATATATTTT.

This chain joins TRBV7-3 and TRBJ2-5, with D possibly matching TRBD1 (5 bases). Per the germline V gene, CDR1 is SGHTA and CDR2 is FQGTGA. With 1 base removed from V and 5 bases from J, the gap between germline ends came to 11 bases. The CDR3 extends over 14 amino acids. In nucleotides, the CDR3 is TGTGCCAGCAGCTTAAATGGGGCATACGAGACCCAGTACTTC. It specifies CASSLNGAYETQYF. Looking up the rest from reference TRBV7-3 and TRBJ2-5 gives the full variable domain: GAGVSQTPSNKVTEKGKYVELRCDPISGHTALYWYRQSLGQGPEFLIYFQGTGAADDSGLPNDRFFAVRPEGSVSTLKIQRTERGDSAVYLCASSLNGAYETQYFGPGTRLLVL.

The CDR3 DNA reads as TGTGCCAGCAGCCCTCGACTAGCGGGAGCTCTTGGTGAGCAGTTCTTC. It translates to CASSPRLAGALGEQFF. The chain joins TRBV7-8 to TRBJ2-1, with 12 bases fitting TRBD2. The V gene's germline CDR1 is SGHVS and CDR2 FQNEAQ. Trimming removed 5 bases from V and 9 bases from J; junction bases left unmatched: 11. CDR3 length: 16 residues. Based on the CDR3 plus reference TRBV7-8 and TRBJ2-1, the full variable domain is GAGVSQSPRYKVAKRGQDVALRCDPISGHVSLFWYQQALGQGPEFLTYFQNEAQLDKSGLPSDRFFAERPEGSVSTLKIQRTQQEDSAVYLCASSPRLAGALGEQFFGPGTRLTVL.

V is TRBV5-1 and J is TRBJ2-1, with D possibly being TRBD2 (6 bases). The germline gives CDR1 SGHRS, CDR2 YFSETQ. V dropped 0 bases and J dropped 0 bases, with 16 bases sitting between them. This CDR3 comprises 18 residues. The CDR3 loop is CASSLATGGTSSYNEQFF. The DNA of the CDR3 is TGCGCCAGCAGCTTGGCGACTGGCGGGACCAGCTCCTACAATGAGCAGTTCTTC.

CDR3 region: CASRGLASGSTDTQYF. DNA of the CDR3: TGTGCCAGCAGGGGGCTGGCTAGCGGGAGCACAGATACGCAGTATTTT. The chain uses TRBV2 and TRBJ2-3; TRBD2 matches 8 bases. There are 16 residues in the CDR3. V was pared by 6 bases and J by 0 bases, with 8 bases of the junction left unmatched. From germline, CDR1 is SNHLY and CDR2 FYNNEI.

V is TRBV19 and J is TRBJ2-1; 7 bases agree with TRBD1. The germline gives CDR1 LNHDA, CDR2 SQIVND (reference sequence). The CDR3 has 15 residues. With 3 bases clipped from V and 5 bases from J, the junction kept 7 bases outside the gene matches. The CDR3 nucleotides read TGTGCCAGTAGTATTGGACATGGGACAGACAATGAGCAGTTCTTC. Translating it yields CASSIGHGTDNEQFF. The entire variable domain, with the rest obtained from reference TRBV19 and TRBJ2-1, is as follows: DGGITQSPKYLFRKEGQNVTLSCEQNLNHDAMYWYRQDPGQGLRLIYYSQIVNDFQKGDIAEGYSVSREKKESFPLTVTSAQKNPTAFYLCASSIGHGTDNEQFFGPGTRLTVL.

The sample holds one count of this clone. The chain employs TRBV14 and TRBJ2-4; D is possibly TRBD1 (6 bases). V dropped 4 bases and J dropped 4 bases, with 11 bases sitting between them. This CDR3 contains 14 residues. Germline V gene data show CDR1 as SGHDN and CDR2 as FVKESK. The CDR3 here is CASSLTGRKNIQYF. The CDR3 coding sequence is TGTGCCAGCAGCCTAACAGGGAGAAAAAACATTCAGTACTTC.

The rearrangement uses TRBV11-3 and TRBJ2-1; 7 bases map to TRBD2. V lost 0 bases and J lost 6; bases outside the gene matches: 11. This CDR3 contains 17 residues. CDR1 and CDR2 (germline): SGHNT, YENEEA. The CDR3 sequence is CASSLDRWGGGSNEQFF. In DNA, the CDR3 is TGTGCCAGCAGCTTAGATCGATGGGGGGGTGGTAGCAATGAGCAGTTCTTC.

The chain has TRBV30 and TRBJ1-1; D unclear. Germline values: CDR1 GTSNPN, CDR2 SVGIG (reference sequence). The V and J ends lost 0 bases and 2 bases respectively, with 13 bases between them. CDR3 length: 15 amino acids. CDR3 amino acids: CAWSVPRQFNTEAFF. The CDR3 DNA reads TGTGCCTGGAGTGTACCGAGACAATTTAACACTGAAGCTTTCTTT.

J is TRBJ1-3 and V is TRBV11-2; a possible D gene is TRBD1 (6 bases). V lost 5 bases to trimming and J lost 8 bases, with 13 bases between them. Looked up from germline, CDR1 is SGHAT and CDR2 is FQNNGV. The CDR3 consists of 13 residues. As DNA, the CDR3 is TGTGCCAGCAGCAAACCACAGGGCTACACCATATATTTT. It codes for CASSKPQGYTIYF.

This chain uses TRBV5-4 with TRBJ2-5; 7 nucleotides line up with TRBD1. The CDR3 length is 14 residues. Germline values: CDR1 SGHNT, CDR2 YYREEE (reference sequence). V trimming: 4 bases; J trimming: 1 base; junction bases outside the gene matches: 4. The CDR3 sequence: CASSPGQPQETQYF. In DNA, the CDR3 is TGTGCCAGCAGCCCGGGACAGCCCCAAGAGACCCAGTACTTC.

This clone was observed a few times. The rearrangement uses TRBV30 and TRBJ2-7; D not certain. This CDR3 is built from 13 residues. V lost 0 bases to trimming and J lost 0 bases, with 6 bases between them. Germline loops: CDR1 GTSNPN, CDR2 SVGIG (reference sequence). For the CDR3, the DNA is TGTGCCTGGAGTGTACAAGGCTCCTACGAGCAGTACTTC. Its protein is CAWSVQGSYEQYF.

The V call is TRBV11-2, the J call TRBJ2-5; 10 nucleotides match TRBD1. After removal of 5 bases from V and 0 bases from J, the junction contained 3 bases not matched to a gene. Germline CDR1 is SGHAT and CDR2 is FQNNGV. This CDR3 is 15 amino acids long. The CDR3 spells CASSPGTGDQETQYF. CDR3 DNA sequence: TGTGCCAGCAGCCCCGGGACAGGGGACCAAGAGACCCAGTACTTC.

The chain is built from TRBV10-3 and TRBJ2-7, with 9 nucleotides matching TRBD1. Per the germline V gene, CDR1 is ENHRY and CDR2 is SYGVKD. V dropped 1 base and J dropped 1; count of bases not matched to a gene: 2. The CDR3 has 15 residues. CDR3 sequence: CAISELGTGSYEQYF. As DNA, the CDR3 is TGTGCCATCAGTGAGTTAGGGACAGGGTCCTACGAGCAGTACTTC.

The chain combines TRBV6-1 with TRBJ2-7, with D maybe TRBD1 (6 bases). The CDR3 has 12 residues. Germline-derived CDR1 and CDR2 are MNHNS and SASEGT. V was clipped by 3 bases and J by 6 bases, with 9 bases between them. CDR3 sequence: CASSDRGGEQYF. The CDR3, as DNA: TGTGCCAGCAGTGACAGGGGTGGCGAGCAGTACTTC.

The V gene is TRBV28, the J gene TRBJ2-5, with 7 bases identical to TRBD2. This CDR3 comprises 12 residues. CDR1 is MDHEN and CDR2 is SYDVKM in the germline V gene. The V gene end was trimmed by 7 bases and the J gene end by 4 bases; junction bases not matched to a gene: 3. The CDR3 region has the DNA TGTGCCAGCACCACGGGAGGAGAGACCCAGTACTTC. Translating gives CASTTGGETQYF.

This chain connects TRBV4-3 to TRBJ2-7, with 10 positions matching TRBD2. This CDR3 is built from 15 residues. Germline trimming cut 1 base from V and 4 bases from J; bases unmatched to any gene: 4. Germline V lookup: CDR1 LGHNA, CDR2 YSLEER. As DNA, the CDR3 is TGCGCCAGCAGCCAAGCGCTAGCGGGAGAGTACGAGCAGTACTTC. Translated, it gives CASSQALAGEYEQYF.

The chain joins TRBV19 to TRBJ1-5, with a tentative D call TRBD1 (5 bases). Germline V gene lookup returns CDR1 LNHDA and CDR2 SQIVND (reference sequence). The CDR3 is 16 residues long. Trimming took 1 base from V and 1 from J, leaving 11 bases between them. Written as DNA, the CDR3 is TGTGCCAGTAGTATAGTTCCGGGACTAAGCAATCAGCCCCAGCATTTT. This encodes CASSIVPGLSNQPQHF.

The chain carries TRBV5-6 and TRBJ2-7; the D is unclear. This CDR3 region has 16 residues. Germline CDR1 SGHDT, CDR2 YYEEEE. V was clipped by 0 bases and J by 0 bases, with 13 bases between them. The DNA for the CDR3 is TGTGCCAGCAGCTTGGGTCAGCCTCGTTACTCCTACGAGCAGTACTTC. Its translation is CASSLGQPRYSYEQYF. Based on the CDR3 plus reference TRBV5-6 and TRBJ2-7, the full variable domain is DAGVTQSPTHLIKTRGQQVTLRCSPKSGHDTVSWYQQALGQGPQFIFQYYEEEERQRGNFPDRFSGHQFPNYSSELNVNALLLGDSALYLCASSLGQPRYSYEQYFGPGTRLTVT.

The chain links TRBV29-1 to TRBJ2-2; TRBD1 matches at 8 bases. Unmatched junction bases numbered 6, after V lost 3 bases and J lost 6 bases. The CDR3 consists of 14 residues. Germline CDR1 is SQVTM and CDR2 is ANQGSEA. The CDR3 DNA is TGCAGCGTTGAGAGCAGGGGGCTGGCCGGGGAGCTGTTTTTT. Protein: CSVESRGLAGELFF.

This chain uses TRBV10-3 with TRBJ2-1; TRBD2 agrees at 9 bases. The CDR3 is 16 amino acids. Germline V CDR1 and CDR2: ENHRY, SYGVKD. V was pared by 8 bases and J by 4 bases, with 12 bases of the junction left unmatched. Here the CDR3 DNA reads TGTGCCATCTCCCGTAGCGGGGGAGCGGTATACAATGAGCAGTTCTTC. It yields the protein CAISRSGGAVYNEQFF.

A few counts support this clone. The chain is built from TRBV7-9 and TRBJ2-7, with D uncertain. V shed 0 bases and J shed 0 bases, with 6 bases lying between them. The CDR3 is 14 amino acids. Germline V CDR1 and CDR2: SEHNR, FQNEAQ (reference sequence). The CDR3 protein is CASSLAADSYEQYF. CDR3 sequence (DNA): TGTGCCAGCAGCTTAGCGGCGGACTCCTACGAGCAGTACTTC.

The chain combines TRBV29-1 with TRBJ2-7; TRBD1 agrees at 7 bases. Per germline, CDR1 SQVTM and CDR2 ANQGSEA. V dropped 4 bases and J dropped 0; count of bases not matched to a gene: 0. The CDR3 spans 12 residues. The CDR3 here is CSVGDSSYEQYF. CDR3 coding DNA: TGCAGCGTTGGGGACAGCTCCTACGAGCAGTACTTC.

J is TRBJ2-1 and V is TRBV10-3; weak D call: TRBD1 (6 bases). Germline CDR1 is ENHRY and CDR2 is SYGVKD. V was cut by 4 bases and J by 5 bases, with 12 bases left in between. This CDR3 region has 14 residues. CDR3 sequence (DNA): TGTGCCATCAGTGGCCAGGGGTCCGACAATGAGCAGTTCTTC. It yields the protein CAISGQGSDNEQFF.

This clone was seen a single time. V gene TRBV4-3 combines with J gene TRBJ2-7; TRBD2 agrees at 12 bases. In germline, CDR1 is LGHNA, CDR2 YSLEER. V dropped 0 bases and J dropped 5; count of bases not matched to a gene: 5. The CDR3 consists of 16 residues. The CDR3 region has the DNA TGCGCCAGCAGCCAAGACTTGACTAGCGGGAGCGACGAGCAGTACTTC. It encodes CASSQDLTSGSDEQYF.

The rearrangement joins TRBV7-9 to TRBJ2-5; TRBD1 matches 9 bases. CDR1 is SEHNR, CDR2 FQNEAQ, per germline (reference sequence). Unmatched junction bases numbered 6, after V lost 2 bases and J lost 5 bases. CDR3 size: 15 residues. In DNA form, the CDR3 reads TGTGCCAGCAGCTTATATTGGGACAGGGTGGAGACCCAGTACTTC. This encodes CASSLYWDRVETQYF. Looking up the rest from reference TRBV7-9 and TRBJ2-5 gives the full variable domain: DTGVSQNPRHKITKRGQNVTFRCDPISEHNRLYWYRQTLGQGPEFLTYFQNEAQLEKSRLLSDRFSAERPKGSFSTLEIQRTEQGDSAMYLCASSLYWDRVETQYFGPGTRLLVL.

The chain links TRBV5-4 to TRBJ2-3; D is ambiguous. This CDR3 is 18 amino acids long. In germline, CDR1 is SGHNT, CDR2 YYREEE (reference sequence). The V gene lost 2 bases and the J gene lost 3 bases, with 22 bases spanning the gap. The CDR3 reads CASSFPRAPISRTDTQYF. For the CDR3, the DNA is TGTGCCAGCAGCTTTCCCCGGGCCCCGATAAGTAGAACAGATACGCAGTATTTT.